A selection of T cell receptor beta chains follows, all from one sample in a study of blood T cell repertoires in COVID-19. Sequenced by immunoSEQ multiplex PCR; TCRdb stores in-frame clones only, minus some. This repertoire shows approximately 240,000 clones, 85% to 95% found once; its top ten account for under 2.5%. Sequenced: PBMCs or T cells enriched from blood (not recorded which). Every receptor here comes from a woman between 18 and 29 years old who had recovered from COVID-19. Both conserved end residues are part of each CDR3. The order of the fields is D gene, V gene, clone size, J gene, CDR3 protein, CDR3 DNA. The D gene is left open where the match is weak. Part of the rows lack a size; the others show once, few, many or a class for expanded clones.

TRBD1,TRBV5-4,.,TRBJ2-7,CASSLWDRVFEQYF,TGTGCCAGCAGCTTGTGGGACAGGGTTTTCGAGCAGTACTTC
TRBD2,TRBV10-2,.,TRBJ2-1,CASKRLADYNEQFF,TGCGCCAGCAAACGGCTAGCGGACTACAATGAGCAGTTCTTC
.,TRBV7-2,once,TRBJ2-7,CASSHAGFREEQYF,TGTGCCAGCAGCCACGCGGGATTCCGGGAGGAGCAGTACTTC
TRBD1,TRBV29-1,.,TRBJ1-2,CSVEDREYGYTF,TGCAGCGTTGAGGACAGGGAATATGGCTACACCTTC
TRBD1,TRBV10-3,few,TRBJ2-3,CAISDPGQGTADTQYF,TGTGCCATCAGTGATCCGGGACAGGGAACCGCGGATACGCAGTATTTT
TRBD2,TRBV18,.,TRBJ2-5,CASSPRTSGGMETQYF,TGTGCCAGCTCACCACGGACTAGCGGGGGGATGGAGACCCAGTACTTC
TRBD2,TRBV6-2/TRBV6-3,.,TRBJ2-7,CASSLLATYEQYF,TGTGCCAGCAGCTTACTAGCGACCTACGAGCAGTACTTC
.,TRBV5-5,.,TRBJ2-5,CASSTQGSRETQYF,TGTGCCAGCAGTACCCAGGGTTCTAGGGAGACCCAGTACTTC
.,TRBV18,.,TRBJ1-1,CASSPLGGTEAFF,TGTGCCAGCTCACCCCTCGGGGGGACTGAAGCTTTCTTT
TRBD1,TRBV27,.,TRBJ1-5,CASSGDREGQPQHF,TGTGCCAGCTCTGGGGACAGGGAGGGTCAGCCCCAGCATTTT
.,TRBV29-1,few,TRBJ1-2,CSVRHRAFPNYGYTF,TGCAGCGTACGGCACAGGGCCTTCCCTAACTATGGCTACACCTTC
TRBD1,TRBV27,.,TRBJ2-1,CASRGGQGSYNEQFF,TGTGCCAGCAGGGGGGGACAGGGCTCCTACAATGAGCAGTTCTTC
TRBD1,TRBV9,few,TRBJ1-2,CASSAPGQGSDGYTF,TGTGCCAGCAGCGCCCCGGGACAGGGGAGTGATGGCTACACCTTC
.,TRBV3-1/TRBV3-2,once,TRBJ2-3,CASSPWQADTQYF,TGTGCCAGCAGCCCTTGGCAGGCAGATACGCAGTATTTT
TRBD2,TRBV9,.,TRBJ2-1,CASSAGGSYNEQFF,TGTGCCAGCAGCGCGGGGGGTTCCTACAATGAGCAGTTCTTC
TRBD1,TRBV2,.,TRBJ1-2,CASSPTRQGYGYTF,TGTGCCAGCAGCCCAACTAGACAGGGCTATGGCTACACCTTC
.,TRBV14,few,TRBJ2-7,CASSQVRTTEQYF,TGTGCCAGCAGCCAAGTGAGGACTACCGAGCAGTACTTC
.,TRBV10-3,.,TRBJ1-1,CAISPGVNTEAFF,TGTGCCATCAGTCCAGGGGTGAACACTGAAGCTTTCTTT
.,TRBV21-1,.,TRBJ1-5,CASSSGGGNNGNQPQHF,TGTGCCAGCAGCTCCGGTGGGGGGAATAATGGCAATCAGCCCCAGCATTTT
TRBD2,TRBV4-2,.,TRBJ2-1,CASSTLAGGNYNEQFF,TGTGCCAGCAGCACCTTGGCGGGGGGAAACTACAATGAGCAGTTCTTC
.,TRBV12-3/TRBV12-4,.,TRBJ1-5,CASSRQGQPQHF,TGTGCCAGCAGTCGGCAGGGACAGCCCCAGCATTTT
.,TRBV28,.,TRBJ1-4,CASSLLARVDEKLFF,TGTGCCAGCAGTTTACTCGCCAGGGTGGATGAAAAACTGTTTTTT